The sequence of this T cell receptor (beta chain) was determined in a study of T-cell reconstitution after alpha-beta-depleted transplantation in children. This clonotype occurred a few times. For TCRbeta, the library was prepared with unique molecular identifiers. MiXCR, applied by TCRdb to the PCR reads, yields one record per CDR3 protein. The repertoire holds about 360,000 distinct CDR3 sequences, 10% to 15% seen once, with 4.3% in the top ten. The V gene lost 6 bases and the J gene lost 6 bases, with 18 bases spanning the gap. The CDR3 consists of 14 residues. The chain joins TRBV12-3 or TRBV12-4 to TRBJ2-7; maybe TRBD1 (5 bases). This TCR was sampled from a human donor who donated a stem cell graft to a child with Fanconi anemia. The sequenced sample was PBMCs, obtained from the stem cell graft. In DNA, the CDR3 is TGTGCCAGCAGCCCATCAGCAGGGCTGGCCGAGCAGTACTTC. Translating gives CASSPSAGLAEQYF.